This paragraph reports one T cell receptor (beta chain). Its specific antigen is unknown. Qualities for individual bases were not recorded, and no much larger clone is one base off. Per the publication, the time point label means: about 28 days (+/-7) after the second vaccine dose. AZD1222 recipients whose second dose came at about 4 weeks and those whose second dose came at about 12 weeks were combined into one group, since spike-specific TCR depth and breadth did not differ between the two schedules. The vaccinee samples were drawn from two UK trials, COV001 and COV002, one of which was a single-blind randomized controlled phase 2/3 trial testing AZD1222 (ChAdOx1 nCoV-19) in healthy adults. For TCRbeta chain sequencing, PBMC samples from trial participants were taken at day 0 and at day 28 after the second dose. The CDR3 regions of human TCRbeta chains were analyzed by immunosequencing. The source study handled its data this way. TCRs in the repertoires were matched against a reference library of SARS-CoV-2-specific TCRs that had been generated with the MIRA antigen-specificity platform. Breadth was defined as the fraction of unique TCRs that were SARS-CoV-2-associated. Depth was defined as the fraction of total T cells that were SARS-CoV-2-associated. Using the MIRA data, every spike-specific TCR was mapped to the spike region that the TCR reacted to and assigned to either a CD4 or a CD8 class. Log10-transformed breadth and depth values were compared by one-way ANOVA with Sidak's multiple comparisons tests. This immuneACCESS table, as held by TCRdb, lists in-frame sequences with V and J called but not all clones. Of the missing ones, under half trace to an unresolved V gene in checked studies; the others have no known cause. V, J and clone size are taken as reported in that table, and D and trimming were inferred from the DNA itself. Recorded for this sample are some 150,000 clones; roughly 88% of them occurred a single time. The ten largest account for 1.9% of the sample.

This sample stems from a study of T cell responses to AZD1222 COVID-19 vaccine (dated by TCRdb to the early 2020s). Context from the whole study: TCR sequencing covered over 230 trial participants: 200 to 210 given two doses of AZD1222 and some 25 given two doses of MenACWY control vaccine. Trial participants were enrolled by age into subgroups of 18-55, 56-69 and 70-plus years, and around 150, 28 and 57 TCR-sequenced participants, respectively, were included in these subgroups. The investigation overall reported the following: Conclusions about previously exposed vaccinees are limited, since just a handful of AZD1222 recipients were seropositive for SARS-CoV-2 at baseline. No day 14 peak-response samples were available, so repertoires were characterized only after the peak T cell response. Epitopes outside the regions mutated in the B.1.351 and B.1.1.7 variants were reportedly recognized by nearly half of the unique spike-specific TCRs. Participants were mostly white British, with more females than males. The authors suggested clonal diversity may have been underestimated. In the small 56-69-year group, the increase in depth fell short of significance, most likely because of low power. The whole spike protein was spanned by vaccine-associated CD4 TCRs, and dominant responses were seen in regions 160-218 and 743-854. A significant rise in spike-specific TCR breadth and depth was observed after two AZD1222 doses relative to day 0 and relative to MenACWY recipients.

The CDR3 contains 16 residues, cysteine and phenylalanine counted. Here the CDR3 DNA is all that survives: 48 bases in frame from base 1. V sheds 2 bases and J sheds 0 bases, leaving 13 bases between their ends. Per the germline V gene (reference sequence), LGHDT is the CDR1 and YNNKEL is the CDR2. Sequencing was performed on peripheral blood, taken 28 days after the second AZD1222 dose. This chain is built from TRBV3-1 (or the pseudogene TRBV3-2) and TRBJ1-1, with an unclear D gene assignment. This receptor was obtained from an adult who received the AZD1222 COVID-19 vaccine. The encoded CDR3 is CASSQFGPTMNTEAFF. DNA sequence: TGTGCCAGCAGCCAATTCGGACCAACCATGAACACTGAAGCTTTCTTT.